One sample yielded the 16 T cell receptor beta chains listed below, sequenced in a study of T cells in Graves' hyperthyroidism and ophthalmopathy. Using RNA transcripts as the source, TCR beta CDR3 regions were amplified. During a first-round RT-PCR of the TCR CDR3, the HTBI primer set was used. TCRdb redid the calling of the multiplex PCR reads with MiXCR, one entry per CDR3 protein. The table includes 480,000 or so distinct CDR3 sequences, under 15% detected once. Sequencing was carried out using blood. The receptor source for this set is a woman between 18 and 30 years old with Graves' hyperthyroidism.

This clonotype was seen at least ten times. The chain recombines TRBV7-2 with TRBJ2-7; D is perhaps TRBD1 (7 bases). CDR3 length: 17 amino acids. Germline V gene data show CDR1 as SGHTA and CDR2 as FQGNSA. The ends were cut back, 1 base at V and 3 bases at J, with 19 bases in the middle. The CDR3 reads CASSLVGAGTVVYEQYF. Here the CDR3 DNA reads TGTGCCAGCAGCTTAGTTGGTGCGGGGACAGTCGTCTACGAGCAGTACTTC.

This clonotype has ten or more counts. J is TRBJ1-6 and V is TRBV30; D perhaps matches TRBD1 (6 bases). The germline CDR1 and CDR2 sequences are GTSNPN and SVGIG (reference sequence). Trimming cost V 2 bases and J 6 bases, with 14 bases left between them. The CDR3 spans 15 residues. The CDR3 here is CAWSLTGRGNSPLHF. CDR3 sequence (DNA): TGTGCCTGGAGTCTCACAGGCAGGGGTAATTCACCCCTCCACTTT.

In its sample, this clonotype was seen many times. The V gene is TRBV7-3, the J gene TRBJ1-1, with D unclear. The CDR3 is made up of 15 amino acids. V was clipped by 4 bases and J by 1 base, with 13 bases between them. Germline V CDR1 and CDR2: SGHTA, FQGTGA. CDR3 sequence reads: CASSSRPGRNTEAFF. The CDR3 coding sequence is TGTGCCAGCAGCTCCCGCCCGGGTCGGAACACTGAAGCTTTCTTT.

The chain couples TRBV10-3 to TRBJ2-1; TRBD2 matches 7 bases. The CDR3 runs to 12 residues. V lost 6 bases, J lost 5 bases, and 1 base stayed unmatched. The germline gives CDR1 ENHRY, CDR2 SYGVKD. Here the CDR3 reads CAIRAGNNEQFF. The CDR3 region has the DNA TGTGCCATCAGAGCGGGGAACAATGAGCAGTTCTTC.

At least ten counts were recorded for this clonotype. This chain connects TRBV11-3 to TRBJ2-1; 9 nucleotides line up with TRBD1. The germline CDR1 and CDR2 sequences are SGHNT and YENEEA. Losses at the gene ends were 2 bases for V and 4 bases for J; bases not matched to a gene: 6. The CDR3 runs 16 residues. DNA of the CDR3: TGTGCCAGCAGCTTAACCTGGGACAGGGTTTACAATGAGCAGTTCTTC. This sequence encodes CASSLTWDRVYNEQFF.

The sample holds many counts of this clonotype. The chain employs TRBV6-1 and TRBJ2-1; 10 positions match TRBD2. Germline trimming cut 5 bases from V and 5 bases from J; bases unmatched to any gene: 9. Germline V gene lookup returns CDR1 MNHNS and CDR2 SASEGT. This CDR3 is 16 amino acids long. The DNA of the CDR3 is TGTGCCAGCAGTCCCCTGAGAGCGGGAGGGCACAATGAGCAGTTCTTC. Amino acids: CASSPLRAGGHNEQFF.

This clonotype was detected ten times or more. The chain links TRBV11-3 to TRBJ2-6; 11 nucleotides match TRBD1. The CDR3 is 19 residues long. CDR1 is SGHNT and CDR2 is YENEEA in the germline V gene. After removal of 6 bases from V and 3 bases from J, the junction contained 13 bases not matched to a gene. CDR3 sequence reads: CASSSGPGQGAFGANVLTF. The CDR3 region has the DNA TGTGCCAGCAGTTCCGGGCCAGGACAGGGGGCCTTTGGGGCCAACGTCCTGACTTTC.

This clonotype was counted ten times or more. CDR3 bases: TGTGCCTGGAGAACTGGCCGCAACACTGAAGCTTTCTTT. Encoded protein: CAWRTGRNTEAFF. The rearrangement joins TRBV30 to TRBJ1-1, with D uncertain. The V gene's germline CDR1 is GTSNPN and CDR2 SVGIG (reference sequence). The CDR3 is 13 amino acids. The V gene lost 3 bases and the J gene lost 2 bases, with 10 bases spanning the gap.

This clonotype was detected only a few times. The rearrangement joins TRBV5-1 to TRBJ1-3; D may be TRBD1 (6 bases). V gave up 0 bases and J gave up 0 bases, with 10 bases separating them. This CDR3 has 16 residues. Germline V gene sequence: CDR1 SGHRS, CDR2 YFSETQ. The CDR3 nucleotides are TGCGCCAGCAGCTTGGCCCCAGGGGACTCTGGAAACACCATATATTTT. It codes for CASSLAPGDSGNTIYF.

The chain uses TRBV6-1 and TRBJ1-2, with D tentatively TRBD1 (6 bases). V gave up 5 bases and J gave up 0 bases, with 13 bases separating them. Germline V CDR1 and CDR2: MNHNS, SASEGT. CDR3 length: 15 residues. The CDR3 reads CASSWTTGPNYGYTF. Written as DNA, the CDR3 is TGTGCCAGCAGTTGGACAACAGGGCCTAACTATGGCTACACCTTC.

This clonotype was detected many times. This chain connects TRBV27 to TRBJ2-5, with 13 nucleotides matching TRBD2. The CDR3 runs 16 residues. Germline V lookup: CDR1 MNHEY, CDR2 SMNVEV (reference sequence). The trim removed 2 bases at V and 5 bases at J, leaving 5 bases unmatched. The CDR3 loop is CASSLEGLAGIETQYF. CDR3 nucleotides: TGTGCCAGCAGTTTAGAGGGACTAGCGGGAATCGAGACCCAGTACTTC.

This clonotype was detected many times. The chain is built from TRBV10-3 and TRBJ1-1, with D possibly being TRBD1 (5 bases). Germline V CDR1 and CDR2: ENHRY, SYGVKD. The CDR3 has 13 amino acids. Trimming cost V 7 bases and J 1 base, with 10 bases left between them. CDR3 bases: TGTGCCATCACTGGGGGTCCGAACACTGAAGCTTTCTTT. This translates into CAITGGPNTEAFF.

This clonotype was recorded at least ten times. The gene calls are TRBV29-1 and TRBJ1-2; D remains ambiguous. The V end was cut by 1 base, the J end by 4 bases, with 7 bases between. The CDR3 covers 12 residues. CDR1 and CDR2 (germline): SQVTM, ANQGSEA. The CDR3 sequence is CSVEVQSYGYTF. DNA of the CDR3: TGCAGCGTTGAAGTACAATCCTATGGCTACACCTTC.

The rearrangement links TRBV10-3 to TRBJ2-1; 15 nucleotides line up with TRBD2. V lost 6 bases and J lost 8; bases outside the gene matches: 11. This CDR3 spans 17 amino acids. The germline gives CDR1 ENHRY, CDR2 SYGVKD. Here the CDR3 DNA reads TGTGCCATCAGAGCGGGACTAGCGGGAGGCCTTAGACATGAGCAGTTCTTC. Amino acid sequence: CAIRAGLAGGLRHEQFF.

This chain connects TRBV18 to TRBJ2-7, with D tentatively TRBD1 or TRBD2 (6 bases each). The germline V gene has CDR1 KGHSH and CDR2 LQKENI. The V gene lost 2 bases and the J gene lost 4 bases, with 18 bases spanning the gap. This CDR3 is 16 amino acids long. As DNA, the CDR3 is TGTGCCAGCTCACCAGGGGGCCGGACGGGGGAGTACGAGCAGTACTTC. As protein: CASSPGGRTGEYEQYF.

This clonotype has a handful of counts. V usage is TRBV18 and J usage is TRBJ2-7; D unclear. The CDR3 runs to 15 residues. The V and J ends lost 3 bases and 2 bases respectively, with 14 bases between them. Germline CDR1 reads KGHSH; CDR2 reads LQKENI. The CDR3 bases are TGTGCCAGCTCACCTGTGAGTTCGTCGGCCTACGAGCAGTACTTC. Translation gives CASSPVSSSAYEQYF.